This T cell receptor (beta chain) came from a study of human T cells and chemical hapten exposure. Study results and caveats: Expanded TCRs made up significantly more big CDR3 similarity clusters than controls did. No change in TCRs above 1 in 1000 frequency was produced by DPC sensitization. Donors were affected by alopecia, so their immune reaction might vary from that of healthy individuals.

Germline V lookup: CDR1 MNHEY, CDR2 SVGAGI. Trimming removed 4 bases at V and 7 bases at J, with 13 bases between. The CDR3 spans 14 residues. The time point was: pre-sensitization, week 0. Treatment given: therapeutic diphenylcyclopropenone sensitization with weekly scalp DPC. Per the original data handling: There were a median of approximately 96,000 TCRs per sample, with a range from roughly 20,000 to 750,000. TCRdb ran MiXCR on the RACE reads and lists one entry per CDR3 protein. Here the V and J calls rest on TCRdb's processing, not on the authors' analysis. The table includes roughly 88,000 distinct CDR3 sequences, around 9.5% detected once. A word on this clonotype: Its antigen is unknown.

The receptor comes from a woman aged 40 to 55 with alopecia areata. Some clones in this sample may be carry-over from other donors' samples. The chain employs TRBV6-5 and TRBJ2-2; a weak D match, TRBD1 (5 bases). The specimen was whole blood, collected in connection with sensitization to the hapten diphenylcyclopropenone (DPC). CDR3 region: CASSFTDIDGELFF. The CDR3 coding sequence is TGTGCCAGCAGTTTCACGGACATTGACGGGGAGCTGTTTTTT.